This TCR beta chain was sequenced for a study of shared clonotypes between healthy human individuals. Over several immunoSEQ plates, each subset's genomic DNA was distributed in even portions. Generated by immunoSEQ multiplex PCR, the TCRdb table keeps only in-frame clones and is missing some. The table shows approximately 640,000 clones, with 60% to 80% occurring only once. The CDR3 is made up of 14 amino acids. V was clipped by 0 bases and J by 6 bases, with 8 bases between them. Germline CDR1 and CDR2: KGHSH and LQKENI. With respect to this clone: This sample also contains other DNA sequences that code for the same CDR3.

The V call is TRBV18, the J call TRBJ2-2; D is unclear. Specimen: memory CD4+ T cells sorted from blood. Subset noted: CD45RA-negative fraction. The receptor was isolated from a woman aged 25 to 39 in good health. CDR3 bases: TGTGCCAGCTCACCACCGGAAGGTCCCGGGGAGCTGTTTTTT. It yields the protein CASSPPEGPGELFF.